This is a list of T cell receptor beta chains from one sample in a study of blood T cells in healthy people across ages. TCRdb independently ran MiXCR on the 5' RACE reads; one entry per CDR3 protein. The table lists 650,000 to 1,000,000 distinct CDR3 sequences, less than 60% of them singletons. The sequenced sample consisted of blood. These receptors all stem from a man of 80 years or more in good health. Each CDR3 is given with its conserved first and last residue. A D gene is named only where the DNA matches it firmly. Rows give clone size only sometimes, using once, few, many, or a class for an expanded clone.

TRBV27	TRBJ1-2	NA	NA	CASSLITSPDRYGYTF	TGTGCCAGCAGTTTGATAACGTCTCCTGACCGCTATGGCTACACCTTC
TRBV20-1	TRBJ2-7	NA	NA	CSARGGSSSHGEQYF	TGCAGTGCTAGAGGTGGGTCGTCTTCTCACGGCGAGCAGTACTTC
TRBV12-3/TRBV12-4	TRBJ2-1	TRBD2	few	CASSPKGTSGSSYNEQFF	TGTGCCAGCAGCCCCAAAGGGACTAGCGGGAGCTCCTACAATGAGCAGTTCTTC
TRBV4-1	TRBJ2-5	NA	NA	CASSQGSRSVYQETQYF	TGCGCCAGCAGCCAAGGCTCCCGATCTGTATACCAAGAGACCCAGTACTTC
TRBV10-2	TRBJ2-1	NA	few	CARTDPAGNEQFF	TGCGCCAGGACCGACCCGGCCGGGAATGAGCAGTTCTTC
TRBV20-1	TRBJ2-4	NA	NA	CSARPLGGGSRNIQYF	TGCAGTGCTAGACCATTAGGGGGAGGGTCAAGAAACATTCAGTACTTC
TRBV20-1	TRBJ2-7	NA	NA	CSAPRSGFTPYEQYF	TGCAGTGCTCCGCGGTCAGGGTTCACGCCCTACGAGCAGTACTTC
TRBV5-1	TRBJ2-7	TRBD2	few	CASGLAGGPIYEQYF	TGCGCCAGCGGACTAGCGGGAGGGCCCATCTACGAGCAGTACTTC
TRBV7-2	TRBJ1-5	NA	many	CASSLESGDNQPQHF	TGTGCCAGCAGCTTAGAGTCGGGAGACAATCAGCCCCAGCATTTT
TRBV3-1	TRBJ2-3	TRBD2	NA	CANSQDAGVIDTQYF	TGTGCCAACAGCCAGGATGCGGGAGTTATAGATACGCAGTATTTT
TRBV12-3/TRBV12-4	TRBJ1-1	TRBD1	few	CASIRTGTTEAFF	TGTGCCAGCATCAGGACAGGAACGACTGAAGCTTTCTTT
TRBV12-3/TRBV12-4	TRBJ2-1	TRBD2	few	CASSFLAGDYNEQFF	TGTGCCAGCAGTTTCCTAGCGGGGGATTACAATGAGCAGTTCTTC
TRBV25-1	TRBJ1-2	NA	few	CASSEFAEHGYTF	TGTGCCAGCAGTGAATTTGCAGAGCATGGCTACACCTTC
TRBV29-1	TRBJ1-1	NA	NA	CSVVANTEAFF	TGCAGCGTTGTTGCGAACACTGAAGCTTTCTTT
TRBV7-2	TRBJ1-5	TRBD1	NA	CASSLFGTAHSNQPQHF	TGTGCCAGCAGCTTATTTGGGACAGCCCATAGCAATCAGCCCCAGCATTTT
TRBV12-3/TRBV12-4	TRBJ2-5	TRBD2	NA	CASSRTSGAGETQYF	TGTGCCAGCAGCCGGACTAGCGGGGCAGGAGAGACCCAGTACTTC